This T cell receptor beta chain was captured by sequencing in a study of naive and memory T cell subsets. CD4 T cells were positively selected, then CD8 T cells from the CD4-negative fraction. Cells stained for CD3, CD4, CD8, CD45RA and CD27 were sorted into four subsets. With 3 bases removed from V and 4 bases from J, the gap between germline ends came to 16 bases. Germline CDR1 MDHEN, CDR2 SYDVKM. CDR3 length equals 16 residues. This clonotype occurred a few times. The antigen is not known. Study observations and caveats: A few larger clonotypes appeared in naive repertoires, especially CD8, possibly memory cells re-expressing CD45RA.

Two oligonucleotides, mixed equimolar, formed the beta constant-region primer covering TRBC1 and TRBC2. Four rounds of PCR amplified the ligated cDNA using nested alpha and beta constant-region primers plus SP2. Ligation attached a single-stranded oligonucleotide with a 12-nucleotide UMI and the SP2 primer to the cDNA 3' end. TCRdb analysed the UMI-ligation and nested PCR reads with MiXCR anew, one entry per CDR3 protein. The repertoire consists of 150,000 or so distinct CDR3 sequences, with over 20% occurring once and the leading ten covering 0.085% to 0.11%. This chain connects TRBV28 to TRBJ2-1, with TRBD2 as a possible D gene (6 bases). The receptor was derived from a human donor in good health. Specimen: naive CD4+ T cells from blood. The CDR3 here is CASSLVSGSPYNEQFF. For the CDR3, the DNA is TGTGCCAGCAGTTTGGTCTCCGGGAGCCCATACAATGAGCAGTTCTTC.